This T cell receptor (beta chain) was observed in a study of molecular identifiers for immune sequencing clone quantification (dated by TCRdb to 2017 to 2018). At the level of the whole study: For a replicate experiment, the RNA from either 20,000 or 100,000 naive CD8 T cells was divided into five aliquots, and four of those aliquots went on to sequencing. CD8 T cells were used in a methods study to benchmark molecular-identifier clustering-based TCR repertoire sequencing (MIDCIRS) and TCR RNA copy counting.

Naive CD8 T cell libraries were made from approximately 20,000 to 1,000,000 sorted cells using 10%, 30% or 50% of purified RNA. On a BD FACSAria II, naive CD8 T cells were FACS-sorted as CD8+CD4-CCR7+CD45RA+ and collected into RLT Plus buffer. To test detection sensitivity, Jurkat RNA equivalent to approximately ten TCR copies was spiked into samples of roughly 18,000-1,000,000 naive CD8 T cells. Enrichment of CD8 T cells was performed with RosetteSep CD8+ T Cell Enrichment Cocktail and Ficoll-Paque, after which ACK red cell lysis was carried out. This clonotype was observed at least ten times. Its antigen is unknown. No base quality values were provided; no much bigger clone lies one nucleotide off. Library creation used PCR. Sequencing relied on an Illumina HiSeq 4000. Preparation of bulk TCR libraries followed a previously described approach, with the TCR primers listed in Table S5. The Qiagen AllPrep DNA/RNA kit was used to purify total RNA. Before analysis, reads from multiple sequencing runs of one library were combined. The original methods were these. Reads were retained only if the reads had an exact TCR constant sequence, and the retained reads were trimmed to 150 nt and grouped according to their 12-nt molecular barcodes. Reads within each barcode group were sub-clustered using a 15% Levenshtein threshold, and quality-weighted consensus sequences were constructed for each RNA molecule. Non-functional sequences were filtered out, along with any lower-count sequence sitting one edit away from another sequence. On the basis of fitting two negative binomial distributions, barcode sub-clusters with fewer than 20% of the maximum read count were discarded. In TCRdb, the public reads were trimmed at Q25 with fastp and aligned with MiXCR, with productive beta chains retained. Under each unique CDR3 protein, matching rows form one entry showing the most common genes and DNA. The V and J calls follow TCRdb's processing rather than the paper's. Across this sample there are approximately 550,000 distinct CDR3 sequences, with over 20% seen only once. More than 0.8% of the sample goes to the ten largest clones.

Deletion took 1 base off V and 6 bases off J, with a span of 10 bases between the germline ends. CDR1 and CDR2, per the germline V gene (reference sequence), are SEHNR and FQNEAQ. Including cysteine and phenylalanine, the CDR3 has 14 amino acids. Only the CDR3 DNA stays, 42 bases, in frame from base 1. What the study reported, not specific to this receptor: Modeling indicated 2.5 to 3.5 TCR RNA copies recovered per cell, compared with about 9.4 by digital PCR, which implies a capture efficiency of 25% to 35%. Naive libraries contained spiked-in Jurkat TCR RNA (roughly 10 copies' worth), which is not part of the donor repertoire. In CMV-specific effector cells, clones with more than 20 RNA copies accounted for over 97% of molecules, whereas in naive cells such clones accounted for under 1%. When barcode sub-clustering was not used, chimeric consensus sequences inflated TCR diversity, with chimeras reaching as high as 47%. Spiked-in Jurkat TCR RNA equal to a single cell's worth was reported to be detectable even within 1,200,000 naive CD8 T cells. The sizes of highly expanded clones could end up underestimated when identical TCR molecules share a barcode.

This clonotype originated in a human donor in good health. Some libraries in this study had Jurkat cell RNA spiked in. The sequenced material came from naive CD8+ T cells from blood, with Jurkat cell RNA spiked in. Read against the paper, the sample's cell subset or site label means: FACS-sorted CD8+CD4-CCR7+CD45RA+ naive T cells. The chain employs TRBV7-9 and TRBJ2-1; a confident D gene designation cannot be given. The CDR3 sequence is CASSLVLEVNEQFF. The DNA sequence is as follows: TGTGCCAGCAGCTTAGTCCTAGAAGTCAATGAGCAGTTCTTC.